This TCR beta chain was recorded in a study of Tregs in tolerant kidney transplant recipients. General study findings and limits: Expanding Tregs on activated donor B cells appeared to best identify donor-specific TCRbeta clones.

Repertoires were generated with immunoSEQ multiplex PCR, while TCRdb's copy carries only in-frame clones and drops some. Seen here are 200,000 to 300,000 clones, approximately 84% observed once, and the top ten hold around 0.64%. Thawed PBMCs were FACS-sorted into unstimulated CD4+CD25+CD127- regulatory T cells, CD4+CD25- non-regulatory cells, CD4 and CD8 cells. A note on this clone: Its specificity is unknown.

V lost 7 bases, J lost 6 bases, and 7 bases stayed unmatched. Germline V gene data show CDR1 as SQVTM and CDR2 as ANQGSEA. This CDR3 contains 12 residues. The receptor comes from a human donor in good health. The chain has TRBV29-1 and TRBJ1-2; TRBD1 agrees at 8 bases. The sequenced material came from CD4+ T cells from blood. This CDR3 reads CSAVTGVDGYTF. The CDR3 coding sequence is TGCAGCGCAGTGACAGGGGTGGATGGCTACACCTTC.